The present entry profiles one TCR beta chain with its context. Antigen specificity is unknown. Repertoires were generated with immunoSEQ multiplex PCR, while TCRdb's copy carries only in-frame clones and drops some. The sample contains 15,000 to 20,000 clones, around three fifths of which appear only once. The V and J ends lost 0 bases and 2 bases respectively, with 5 bases between them. Germline CDR1 SGHRS, CDR2 YFSETQ. The CDR3 contains 13 residues. These data come from a study of PD-1 blockade in classical Hodgkin lymphoma. Whole-study context: A 3 mg/kg intravenous dose of nivolumab was received by patients every 2 weeks. Study outcomes and limitations: Relative to healthy donors, newly diagnosed patients reportedly had lower baseline TCR diversity, which was reported as lower still in relapsed/refractory patients. Complete responders' baseline diversity resembled that of newly diagnosed patients.

With no exception, relapse followed autologous stem cell transplantation in all patients, and brentuximab vedotin exposure varied. The sequence derives from a human donor with classical Hodgkin lymphoma. The chain has TRBV5-1 and TRBJ1-2, with unresolved D. This specimen was peripheral blood mononuclear cells (PBMCs), taken before the second cycle of nivolumab. CDR3 protein: CASSLGENYGYTF. The CDR3 region has the DNA TGCGCCAGCAGCTTGGGAGAGAACTATGGCTACACCTTC.